This T cell receptor beta chain was recovered during a study of cytomegalovirus exposure and HLA in healthy donors (TCRdb year 2017). Regarding the study in general: The roughly 700 repertoires of the first cohort and the 95 to 150 validation repertoires were produced on the same platform, according to a later analysis. A separate validation cohort of 90 to 150 different subjects was used in addition to the roughly 720-subject first cohort. The study aimed to test whether signatures of past pathogen exposure could be identified by cataloging public T cell receptors. To predict cytomegalovirus infection status, the study brought together high-throughput TCR immunosequencing, statistical association of individual TCRs with disease status, and machine learning.

Relative to germline, V is missing 4 bases and J is missing 0 bases, with 3 bases of the junction outside any gene match. Sequences SGHRS (CDR1) and YFSETQ (CDR2) are obtained from the germline V gene. Measured from the cysteine to the phenylalanine, the CDR3 is 15 residues long. The entry retains the CDR3 DNA only, 45 bases that are in frame from base 1. Study-level results and caveats: According to the authors, the approach could potentially be generalized to other disease states and immunological phenotypes. Subsequent analysis determined that TCRs grouped into clusters in the first cohort also showed a tendency toward co-occurrence across the roughly 130 validation repertoires, and 90% to 95% of cluster scores exceeded 0. The classifier was reported to diagnose cytomegalovirus status with high specificity and sensitivity in both the original cohort and the validation cohort. A total of some 180 TCR beta chains were listed by the study as associated with cytomegalovirus. Across donors, most TCR sequences were observed very rarely, whereas some public TCRs were present in many individuals. A few of the identified cytomegalovirus-associated TCR beta chains were confirmed in vitro to be specific for cytomegalovirus antigens. The validation cohort had no HLA typing available for a later analysis, so co-occurrence within that cohort was assessed over all 120 or so repertoires.

Note on this clone: Its target antigen remains unknown. Per-base qualities were not stored, and no clone one base away is much larger. Other nucleotide sequences from this sample produce the same CDR3.

The donors were included in the validation cohort of around 120 subjects, a group kept apart from the roughly 670-subject first cohort. The library was produced with the immunoSEQ multiplex PCR assay. The source study handled its data this way. To diagnose cytomegalovirus status from the catalog of TCR beta chain sequences, a statistical classification framework was built. This immuneACCESS table, as held by TCRdb, lists in-frame sequences with V and J called but not all clones. Of the missing ones, under half trace to an unresolved V gene in checked studies; the others have no known cause. That table is the source of V, J and clone size, and D and trimming were worked out from the DNA. The sample yields some 200,000 clones; 75% to 95% were counted once. Approximately 1.1% of the sample is in the top ten clones.

This TCR was sampled from a woman between 18 and 29 years old in good health and CMV-seronegative. Material for sequencing was PBMCs. The V gene is TRBV5-1 and the J gene is TRBJ2-1; TRBD2 fits 8 bases in the junction. The encoded CDR3 is CASSTSGSSYNEQFF. The DNA reads TGCGCCAGCAGCACCAGCGGGAGCTCCTACAATGAGCAGTTCTTC.